Listed here are 22 T cell receptor beta chains from one sample, sequenced in a study of T cell responses to AZD1222 COVID-19 vaccine. Measured with immunoSEQ multiplex PCR; TCRdb has only the in-frame clones, and not every one. The profile shows approximately 140,000 clones, more than 85% of them singletons. The specimen comprised peripheral blood, sampled on day 0 of AZD1222 vaccination. Receptors were obtained from an adult in good health.

The chain links TRBV7-9 to TRBJ2-3; 10 nucleotides match TRBD2. Trimming removed 5 bases from V and 4 bases from J; junction bases left unmatched: 6. This CDR3 region has 15 residues. Germline lookup yields CDR1 SEHNR and CDR2 FQNEAQ (reference sequence). CDR3 coding DNA: TGTGCCAGCAGCCAGCTAGCGGGAGCTGCAGATACGCAGTATTTT. Translation gives CASSQLAGAADTQYF.

The chain recombines TRBV5-1 with TRBJ2-3; 12 positions agree with TRBD2. There are 17 residues in the CDR3. The trim removed 5 bases at V and 0 bases at J, leaving 7 bases unmatched. Germline CDR1 reads SGHRS; CDR2 reads YFSETQ. CDR3 DNA sequence: TGCGCCAGCAGTGCTAGCGGGAGGGCTACTAGCACAGATACGCAGTATTTT. It yields the protein CASSASGRATSTDTQYF.

The chain has TRBV4-1 and TRBJ2-7; D is unclear. The V gene lost 4 bases and the J gene lost 2 bases, with 6 bases spanning the gap. This CDR3 is 12 amino acids long. Germline loops: CDR1 MGHRA, CDR2 YSYEKL. The CDR3, as DNA: TGCGCCAGCAGCCCGGGTGCCTACGAGCAGTACTTC. Its translation is CASSPGAYEQYF.

This chain joins TRBV18 and TRBJ1-1, with D uncertain. Deletions cut 0 bases from V and 4 bases from J, with 6 bases between. Germline CDR1 is KGHSH and CDR2 is LQKENI. The CDR3 runs to 13 residues. This CDR3 reads CASSPPPGTEAFF. The DNA of the CDR3 is TGTGCCAGCTCACCACCGCCGGGCACTGAAGCTTTCTTT.

The chain combines TRBV4-2 with TRBJ1-5; 10 nucleotides line up with TRBD1. J was trimmed by 6 bases and V by 0 bases; bases with no gene match: 2. CDR3 length equals 15 residues. Germline lookup yields CDR1 LGHNA and CDR2 YNFKEQ. CDR3: CASSQEGTGAQPQHF. As DNA, the CDR3 is TGTGCCAGCAGCCAAGAGGGGACAGGGGCTCAGCCCCAGCATTTT.

This CDR3 is CASSLARTEFFYF. The CDR3 nucleotides are TGTGCCAGCAGCTTAGCCCGGACTGAGTTTTTTTACTTC. The genes are TRBV11-2 and TRBJ2-7, with a tentative D call TRBD2 (5 bases). Germline V gene data show CDR1 as SGHAT and CDR2 as FQNNGV. V lost 1 base and J lost 13, with 17 bases in between. The CDR3 consists of 13 residues.

The chain combines TRBV7-9 with TRBJ1-5, with a possible D match to TRBD1 (6 bases). CDR3 length: 15 amino acids. Germline CDR1 and CDR2: SEHNR and FQNEAQ (reference sequence). The ends were cut back, 4 bases at V and 2 bases at J, with 12 bases in the middle. CDR3 in amino acids: CASSSQGSGNQPQHF. In DNA, the CDR3 is TGTGCCAGCAGCTCCCAGGGGAGCGGCAATCAGCCCCAGCATTTT. Filled out from reference TRBV7-9 and TRBJ1-5, the complete variable domain reads DTGVSQNPRHKITKRGQNVTFRCDPISEHNRLYWYRQTLGQGPEFLTYFQNEAQLEKSRLLSDRFSAERPKGSFSTLEIQRTEQGDSAMYLCASSSQGSGNQPQHFGDGTRLSIL.

The J gene is TRBJ1-1, the V gene TRBV30, with D possibly TRBD1 on 5 matching bases. The CDR3 has 13 residues. With 5 bases removed from V and 5 bases from J, the gap between germline ends came to 15 bases. The germline CDR1 and CDR2 sequences are GTSNPN and SVGIG (reference sequence). The CDR3, as DNA: TGTGCCTGGGAGGACGCCCGGGGGACTGAAGCTTTCTTT. This translates into CAWEDARGTEAFF.

The CDR3 here is CASSQHPEGGGDGTEAFF. Here the CDR3 DNA reads TGTGCCAGCAGCCAACACCCGGAAGGTGGAGGGGATGGCACTGAAGCTTTCTTT. The chain recombines TRBV3-1 (or the pseudogene TRBV3-2) with TRBJ1-1; D possibly corresponds to TRBD1 (5 bases). Per the germline V gene, CDR1 is LGHDT and CDR2 is YNNKEL (reference sequence). The CDR3 is 18 amino acids. V was pared by 2 bases and J by 4 bases, with 23 bases between.

This chain connects TRBV18 to TRBJ2-7; 9 bases fit TRBD2. The CDR3 has 13 residues. Germline assignment: CDR1 KGHSH and CDR2 LQKENI. J lost 6 bases, V lost 3 bases, and 3 bases had no gene match. CDR3 in amino acids: CASSPGREGEQYF. The CDR3 DNA sequence: TGTGCCAGCTCACCCGGGCGGGAGGGCGAGCAGTACTTC.

This clone came up a few times. In DNA, the CDR3 is TGTGCCAGCAGCTTAGAGCTGGCAGGGGCGAGGGAAAAACTGTTTTTT. Residues: CASSLELAGAREKLFF. The V call is TRBV7-8, the J call TRBJ1-4, with D tentatively TRBD1 (6 bases). The CDR3 runs 16 residues. Germline-derived CDR1 and CDR2 are SGHVS and FQNEAQ. Trimming cost V 1 base and J 8 bases, with 17 bases left between them.

The chain uses TRBV5-1 and TRBJ1-1; the D gene is possibly TRBD1 (6 bases). CDR1 is SGHRS, CDR2 YFSETQ, per germline. The CDR3 runs 16 residues. Trimming took 6 bases from V and 0 from J, leaving 18 bases between them. The CDR3 reads CASTGGIQGMNTEAFF. The CDR3 nucleotides are TGCGCCAGCACCGGGGGTATACAGGGCATGAACACTGAAGCTTTCTTT.

The gene calls are TRBV19 and TRBJ1-2; D may be TRBD1 (6 bases). The V gene lost 0 bases and the J gene lost 7 bases, with 15 bases spanning the gap. Germline V gene data show CDR1 as LNHDA and CDR2 as SQIVND (reference sequence). The CDR3 is made up of 15 amino acids. Here the CDR3 DNA reads TGTGCCAGTAGTATAGATCTCGCTTACAGGGTTGGCTACACCTTC. Translating gives CASSIDLAYRVGYTF.

V usage is TRBV19 and J usage is TRBJ2-7; D remains unclear. The CDR3 is 14 amino acids. Germline V lookup: CDR1 LNHDA, CDR2 SQIVND (reference sequence). V was trimmed by 8 bases and J by 0 bases, leaving 14 bases between them. The CDR3 sequence: CASQDGSSSYEQYF. In nucleotides, the CDR3 is TGTGCCAGTCAAGACGGATCCAGCTCCTACGAGCAGTACTTC.

The gene calls are TRBV30 and TRBJ1-4; 7 bases match TRBD1. Germline CDR1 and CDR2: GTSNPN and SVGIG (reference sequence). This CDR3 comprises 14 residues. The ends lost 2 bases at V and 4 bases at J; junction bases unmatched: 4. The CDR3 loop is CAWSRTGLNEKLFF. CDR3 sequence (DNA): TGTGCCTGGAGTCGGACAGGCCTTAATGAAAAACTGTTTTTT. Full variable domain (rest looked up from reference TRBV30 and TRBJ1-4): SQTIHQWPATLVQPVGSPLSLECTVEGTSNPNLYWYRQAAGRGLQLLFYSVGIGQISSEVPQNLSASRPQDRQFILSSKKLLLSDSGFYLCAWSRTGLNEKLFFGSGTQLSVL.

The CDR3 is CASSKGWRTGASGRVSDEQFF. The CDR3 DNA sequence: TGTGCCAGCAGCAAAGGCTGGCGGACAGGGGCTAGCGGGAGGGTTAGCGATGAGCAGTTCTTC. This chain links TRBV21-1 with TRBJ2-1; the table's D gene call, TRBD2, was not cross checked with the DNA. TRBV21-1 is recorded as a pseudogene. The CDR3 totals 21 residues.

The chain recombines TRBV9 with TRBJ1-4; the match to TRBD1 covers 8 bases. J gave up 7 bases and V 3 bases, and 5 bases lay outside the gene matches. The CDR3 consists of 14 residues. Germline CDR1 SGDLS, CDR2 YYNGEE. This CDR3 is CASSGGQGVEKLFF. In DNA, the CDR3 is TGTGCCAGCAGCGGAGGACAGGGTGTTGAAAAACTGTTTTTT.

The chain couples TRBV30 to TRBJ1-1; a possible D gene is TRBD1 (5 bases). This CDR3 has 13 residues. With 1 base removed from V and 8 bases from J, the gap between germline ends came to 14 bases. In germline, CDR1 is GTSNPN, CDR2 SVGIG (reference sequence). The CDR3 sequence is CAWSARGQGEAFF. CDR3 sequence (DNA): TGTGCCTGGAGTGCCCGAGGGCAGGGCGAAGCTTTCTTT.

This chain links TRBV6-4 with TRBJ2-1, with D maybe TRBD2 (6 bases). CDR3 length: 17 amino acids. Germline V gene lookup returns CDR1 MRHNA and CDR2 SNTAGT. The V end lost 4 bases, the J end lost 4 bases, and 20 bases lay between the germline ends. CDR3 DNA: TGTGCCAGCAGTGGTAACCCGGGACTTCATTCTTACAATGAGCAGTTCTTC. This gives the protein CASSGNPGLHSYNEQFF.

This chain connects TRBV19 to TRBJ1-1, with D tentatively TRBD1 (6 bases). CDR1 is LNHDA, CDR2 SQIVND, per germline (reference sequence). V lost 6 bases and J 1 base, leaving 9 bases between the germline ends. CDR3 size: 13 residues. The CDR3 DNA is TGTGCCAGTAGCCCCAGGGGGAACACTGAAGCTTTCTTT. This codes for CASSPRGNTEAFF.

DNA for the CDR3: TGTGCCACCAGCAAGTGGGGGGACAATCAGCCCCAGCATTTT. As protein: CATSKWGDNQPQHF. The V gene is TRBV15, the J gene TRBJ1-5; maybe TRBD1 (5 bases). Trimming pared 4 bases from V and 3 bases from J, leaving 10 bases between. Looked up from germline, CDR1 is LNHNV and CDR2 is YYDKDF (reference sequence). The CDR3 is 14 residues long.

The rearrangement joins TRBV5-1 to TRBJ1-2, with 7 nucleotides matching TRBD1. Trimming at V came to 2 bases and at J to 6 bases, leaving 4 bases not matched to a gene. The length of the CDR3 is 13 residues. Germline assignment: CDR1 SGHRS and CDR2 YFSETQ. CDR3 loop: CASSLEGANGYTF. CDR3 bases: TGCGCCAGCAGCTTAGAGGGGGCGAATGGCTACACCTTC.